This record concerns one T cell receptor (beta chain) sequence. These data originate in a study of T cell responses to AZD1222 COVID-19 vaccine. TCRdb's table, derived via immunoSEQ multiplex PCR, lists solely in-frame clones and lacks some. This table holds tens of thousands of clones, roughly 92% found once. The CDR3 extends over 14 amino acids. Trimming cost V 3 bases and J 2 bases; bases outside gene matches: 3. The germline V gene has CDR1 KGHSH and CDR2 LQKENI. The specimen was peripheral blood, collected 28 days after the second AZD1222 dose. The sequence derives from an adult who received the AZD1222 COVID-19 vaccine. J is TRBJ2-5 and V is TRBV18, with 7 bases matching TRBD2. The CDR3 reads CASSPGTKQETQYF. For the CDR3, the DNA is TGTGCCAGCTCACCCGGGACTAAGCAAGAGACCCAGTACTTC.